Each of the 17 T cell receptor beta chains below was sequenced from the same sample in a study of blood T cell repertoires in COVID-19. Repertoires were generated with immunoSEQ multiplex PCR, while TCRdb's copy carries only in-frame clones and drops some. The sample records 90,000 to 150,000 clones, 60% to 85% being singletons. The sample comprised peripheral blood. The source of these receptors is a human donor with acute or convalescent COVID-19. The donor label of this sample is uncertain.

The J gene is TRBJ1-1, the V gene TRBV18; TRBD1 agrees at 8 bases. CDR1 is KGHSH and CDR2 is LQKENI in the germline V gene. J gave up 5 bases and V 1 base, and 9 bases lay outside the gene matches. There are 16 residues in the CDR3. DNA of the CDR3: TGTGCCAGCTCACCACTCAGACTACAGGGGGGAACTGAAGCTTTCTTT. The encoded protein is CASSPLRLQGGTEAFF.

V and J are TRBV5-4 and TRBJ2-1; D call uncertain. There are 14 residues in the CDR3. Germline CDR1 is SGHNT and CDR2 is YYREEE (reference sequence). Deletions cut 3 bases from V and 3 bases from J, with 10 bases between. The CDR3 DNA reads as TGTGCCAGCAGCTCGTCGACTCGCTACAATGAGCAGTTCTTC. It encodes CASSSSTRYNEQFF.

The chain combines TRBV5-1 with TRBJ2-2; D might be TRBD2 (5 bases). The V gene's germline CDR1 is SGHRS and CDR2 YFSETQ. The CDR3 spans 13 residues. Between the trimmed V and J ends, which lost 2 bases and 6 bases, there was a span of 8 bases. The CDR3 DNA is TGCGCCAGCAGCTTCGGGGTATCCGGGGAGCTGTTTTTT. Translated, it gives CASSFGVSGELFF.

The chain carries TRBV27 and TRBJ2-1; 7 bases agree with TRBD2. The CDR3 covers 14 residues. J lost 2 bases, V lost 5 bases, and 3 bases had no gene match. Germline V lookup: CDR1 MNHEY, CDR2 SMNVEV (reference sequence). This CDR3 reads CASSRLAAYNEQFF. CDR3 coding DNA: TGTGCCAGCAGTAGGCTAGCGGCCTACAATGAGCAGTTCTTC.

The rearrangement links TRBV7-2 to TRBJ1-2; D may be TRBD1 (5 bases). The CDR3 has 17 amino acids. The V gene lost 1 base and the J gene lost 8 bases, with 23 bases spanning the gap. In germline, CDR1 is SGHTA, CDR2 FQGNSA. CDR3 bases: TGTGCCAGCAGCTTAGGGACATACTCCTCCCCCTTGGAAGGCTACACCTTC. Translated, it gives CASSLGTYSSPLEGYTF.

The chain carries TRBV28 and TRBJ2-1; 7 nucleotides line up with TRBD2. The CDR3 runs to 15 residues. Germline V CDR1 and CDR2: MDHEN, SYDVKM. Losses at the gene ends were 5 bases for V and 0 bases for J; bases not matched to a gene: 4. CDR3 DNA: TGTGCCAGCAGTGGAGCGGGGAGCTCCTACAATGAGCAGTTCTTC. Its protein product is CASSGAGSSYNEQFF.

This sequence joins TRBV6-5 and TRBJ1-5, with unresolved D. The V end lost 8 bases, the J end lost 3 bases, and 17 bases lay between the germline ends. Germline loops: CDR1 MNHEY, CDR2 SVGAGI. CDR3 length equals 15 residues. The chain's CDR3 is CASRSSFFANQPQHF. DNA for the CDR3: TGTGCCAGCCGGTCAAGCTTTTTCGCCAATCAGCCCCAGCATTTT.

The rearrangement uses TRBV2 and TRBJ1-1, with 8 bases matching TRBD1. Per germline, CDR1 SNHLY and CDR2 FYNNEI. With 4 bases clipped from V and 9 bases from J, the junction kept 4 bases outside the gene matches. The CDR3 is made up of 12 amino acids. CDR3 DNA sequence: TGTGCCAGCAGTGTGGCAGGGGGCAAAGCTTTCTTT. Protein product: CASSVAGGKAFF. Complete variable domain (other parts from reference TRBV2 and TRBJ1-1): EPEVTQTPSHQVTQMGQEVILRCVPISNHLYFYWYRQILGQKVEFLVSFYNNEISEKSEIFDDQFSVERPDGSNFTLKIRSTKLEDSAMYFCASSVAGGKAFFGQGTRLTVV.

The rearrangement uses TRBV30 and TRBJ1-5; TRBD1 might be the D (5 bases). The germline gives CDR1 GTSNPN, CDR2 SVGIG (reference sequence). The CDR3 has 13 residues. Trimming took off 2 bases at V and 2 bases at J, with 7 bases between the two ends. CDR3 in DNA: TGTGCCTGGAGTTCGGGGGGCAATCAGCCCCAGCATTTT. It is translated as CAWSSGGNQPQHF.

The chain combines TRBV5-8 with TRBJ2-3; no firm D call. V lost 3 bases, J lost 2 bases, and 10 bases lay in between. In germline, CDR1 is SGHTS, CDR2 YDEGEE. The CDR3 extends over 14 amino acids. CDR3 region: CASSYNPYTDTQYF. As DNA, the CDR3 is TGTGCCAGCAGCTATAATCCTTACACAGATACGCAGTATTTT. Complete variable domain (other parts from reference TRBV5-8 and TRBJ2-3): EAGVTQSPTHLIKTRGQQATLRCSPISGHTSVYWYQQALGLGLQFLLWYDEGEERNRGNFPPRFSGRQFPNYSSELNVNALELEDSALYLCASSYNPYTDTQYFGPGTRLTVL.

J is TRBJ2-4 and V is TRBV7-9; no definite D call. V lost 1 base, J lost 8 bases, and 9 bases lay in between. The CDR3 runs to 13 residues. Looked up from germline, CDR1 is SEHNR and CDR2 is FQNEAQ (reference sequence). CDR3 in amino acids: CASSLDRDDIQYF. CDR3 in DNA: TGTGCCAGCAGCTTAGACAGAGATGACATTCAGTACTTC.

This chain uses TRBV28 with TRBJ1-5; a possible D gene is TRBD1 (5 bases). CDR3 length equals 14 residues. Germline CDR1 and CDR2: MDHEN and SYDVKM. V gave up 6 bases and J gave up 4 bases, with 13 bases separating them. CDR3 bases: TGTGCCAGCAGACCCGGGGGGTATAATCAGCCCCAGCATTTT. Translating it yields CASRPGGYNQPQHF. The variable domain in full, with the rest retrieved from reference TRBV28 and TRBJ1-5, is DVKVTQSSRYLVKRTGEKVFLECVQDMDHENMFWYRQDPGLGLRLIYFSYDVKMKEKGDIPEGYSVSREKKERFSLILESASTNQTSMYLCASRPGGYNQPQHFGDGTRLSIL.

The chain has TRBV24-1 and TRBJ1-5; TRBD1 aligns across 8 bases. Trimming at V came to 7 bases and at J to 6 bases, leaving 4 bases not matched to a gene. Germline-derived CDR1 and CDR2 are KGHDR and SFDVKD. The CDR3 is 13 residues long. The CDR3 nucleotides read TGTGCCACCAGCCGACAGGGGAGTCAGCCCCAGCATTTT. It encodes CATSRQGSQPQHF.

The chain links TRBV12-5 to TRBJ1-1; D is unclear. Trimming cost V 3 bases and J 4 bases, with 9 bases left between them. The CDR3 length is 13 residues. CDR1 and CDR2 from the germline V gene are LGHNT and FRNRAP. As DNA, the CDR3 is TGTGCTAGTGGTTTATTGGGCTTCACTGAAGCTTTCTTT. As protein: CASGLLGFTEAFF.

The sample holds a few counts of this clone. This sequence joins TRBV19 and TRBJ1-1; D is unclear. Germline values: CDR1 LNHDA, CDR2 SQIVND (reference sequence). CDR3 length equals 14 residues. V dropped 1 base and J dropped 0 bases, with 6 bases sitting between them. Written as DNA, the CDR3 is TGTGCCAGTAGTATAGGCGGGCTGAACACTGAAGCTTTCTTT. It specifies CASSIGGLNTEAFF.

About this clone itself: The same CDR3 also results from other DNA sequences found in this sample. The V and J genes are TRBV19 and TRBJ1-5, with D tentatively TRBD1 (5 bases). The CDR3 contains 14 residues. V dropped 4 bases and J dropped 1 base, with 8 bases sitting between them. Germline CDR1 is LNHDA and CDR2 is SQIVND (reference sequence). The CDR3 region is CASSTRQSNQPQHF. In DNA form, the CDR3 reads TGTGCCAGTAGTACCCGACAGAGCAATCAGCCCCAGCATTTT.

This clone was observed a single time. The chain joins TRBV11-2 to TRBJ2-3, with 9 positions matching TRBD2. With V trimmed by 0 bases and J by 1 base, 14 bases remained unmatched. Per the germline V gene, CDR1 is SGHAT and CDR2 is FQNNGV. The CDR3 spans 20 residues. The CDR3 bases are TGTGCCAGCAGCTTAGACCAAATCCCCGGGACTAGCTATGGCACAGATACGCAGTATTTT. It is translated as CASSLDQIPGTSYGTDTQYF.